This is a list of T cell receptor beta chains from one sample in a study of cytomegalovirus exposure and HLA in healthy donors. Here immunoSEQ multiplex PCR was the method, and the copy in TCRdb shows in-frame clones only, minus some. The repertoire includes about 200,000 clones, about 80% of them detected once, and roughly 16% sits in the top ten. The sample comprised PBMCs. Source of these receptors: a man between 35 and 55 years old in good health and CMV-seronegative. Both conserved end residues are part of each CDR3. The D gene is left open where the match is weak. Clone size is given for some rows only: seen once, a few or many times, or a class if the clone is expanded.

j_gene: TRBJ2-1; d_gene: -; v_gene: TRBV5-1; len: 14; abundance: -; CDR3aa: CASSLATGSNEQFF
j_gene: TRBJ2-5; d_gene: -; v_gene: TRBV9; len: 15; abundance: -; CDR3aa: CASSVGGTGGQTQYF
j_gene: TRBJ2-1; d_gene: TRBD2; v_gene: TRBV7-2; len: 18; abundance: once; CDR3aa: CASSYGGLASSSYNEQFF
j_gene: TRBJ2-7; d_gene: -; v_gene: TRBV11-2; len: 14; abundance: -; CDR3aa: CASSLGVRAYEQYF
j_gene: TRBJ2-7; d_gene: -; v_gene: TRBV2; len: 15; abundance: -; CDR3aa: CASSSGTQIPNEQYF
j_gene: TRBJ2-3; d_gene: -; v_gene: TRBV2; len: 15; abundance: -; CDR3aa: CASSETRGSTDTQYF
j_gene: TRBJ2-5; d_gene: TRBD2; v_gene: TRBV5-1; len: 15; abundance: -; CDR3aa: CASSSLAGSGETQYF
j_gene: TRBJ2-3; d_gene: -; v_gene: TRBV7-9; len: 13; abundance: once; CDR3aa: CASSLALTDTQYF
j_gene: TRBJ1-1; d_gene: TRBD1; v_gene: TRBV7-2; len: 13; abundance: -; CDR3aa: CASSSGTAYDAFF
j_gene: TRBJ1-3; d_gene: TRBD1; v_gene: TRBV4-1; len: 13; abundance: -; CDR3aa: CASTGTAGNTIYF
j_gene: TRBJ2-3; d_gene: -; v_gene: TRBV2; len: 12; abundance: -; CDR3aa: CASTRERDTQYF
j_gene: TRBJ2-1; d_gene: -; v_gene: TRBV9; len: 13; abundance: -; CDR3aa: CASSFEQGNEQFF
j_gene: TRBJ2-5; d_gene: -; v_gene: TRBV6-5; len: 14; abundance: -; CDR3aa: CASQRWGDQGTQYF
j_gene: TRBJ2-5; d_gene: TRBD2; v_gene: TRBV7-8; len: 15; abundance: -; CDR3aa: CASSLGLAAQETQYF
j_gene: TRBJ1-5; d_gene: TRBD1; v_gene: TRBV2; len: 17; abundance: -; CDR3aa: CASSDLSGGKGSQPQHF
j_gene: TRBJ2-3; d_gene: -; v_gene: TRBV5-1; len: 15; abundance: few; CDR3aa: CASSLAYEGADTQYF
j_gene: TRBJ2-3; d_gene: TRBD2; v_gene: TRBV19; len: 18; abundance: -; CDR3aa: CASSIEEGLAGHTDTQYF
j_gene: TRBJ2-7; d_gene: -; v_gene: TRBV27; len: 13; abundance: -; CDR3aa: CASSSQVSYEQYF
j_gene: TRBJ1-2; d_gene: -; v_gene: TRBV7-9; len: 13; abundance: -; CDR3aa: CASSPDGNYGYTF
j_gene: TRBJ1-4; d_gene: -; v_gene: TRBV18; len: 12; abundance: -; CDR3aa: CASSPPAGKLFF
j_gene: TRBJ2-2; d_gene: -; v_gene: TRBV7-9; len: 12; abundance: -; CDR3aa: CSSSPPAGELFF
j_gene: TRBJ2-2; d_gene: -; v_gene: TRBV7-2; len: 12; abundance: -; CDR3aa: CASSFFARELFF
j_gene: TRBJ1-4; d_gene: TRBD1; v_gene: TRBV25-1; len: 15; abundance: -; CDR3aa: CASSLGQGRGEKLFF
j_gene: TRBJ2-7; d_gene: TRBD1; v_gene: TRBV7-2; len: 17; abundance: -; CDR3aa: CASSLPHRDRGIYEQYF
j_gene: TRBJ2-1; d_gene: TRBD1; v_gene: TRBV19; len: 14; abundance: -; CDR3aa: CASSMGTDYNEQFF
j_gene: TRBJ2-7; d_gene: TRBD2; v_gene: TRBV19; len: 15; abundance: -; CDR3aa: CASSPKGSGSYEQYF
j_gene: TRBJ1-1; d_gene: -; v_gene: TRBV4-1; len: 14; abundance: -; CDR3aa: CASSHLGQNTEAFF
j_gene: TRBJ2-5; d_gene: TRBD1; v_gene: TRBV5-6; len: 16; abundance: -; CDR3aa: CASSLGTGLNQETQYF
j_gene: TRBJ2-5; d_gene: TRBD2; v_gene: TRBV6-6; len: 16; abundance: -; CDR3aa: CASSTGLAGGPETQYF
j_gene: TRBJ2-5; d_gene: -; v_gene: TRBV9; len: 14; abundance: once; CDR3aa: CASSVGGGLETQYF
j_gene: TRBJ1-6; d_gene: TRBD1; v_gene: TRBV27; len: 15; abundance: -; CDR3aa: CASSSRDRVNSPLHF
j_gene: TRBJ2-2; d_gene: -; v_gene: TRBV4-1; len: 16; abundance: -; CDR3aa: CASSQQSGGLDGELFF
j_gene: TRBJ2-7; d_gene: TRBD2; v_gene: TRBV27; len: 18; abundance: -; CDR3aa: CASSLASGRAREAHEQYF
j_gene: TRBJ2-7; d_gene: -; v_gene: TRBV5-1; len: 12; abundance: -; CDR3aa: CASSSGLPEQYF
j_gene: TRBJ2-5; d_gene: -; v_gene: TRBV6-6; len: 14; abundance: -; CDR3aa: CASSYLRVAETQYF
j_gene: TRBJ2-5; d_gene: -; v_gene: TRBV5-4; len: 15; abundance: -; CDR3aa: CASSPRTGIGETQYF
j_gene: TRBJ2-5; d_gene: -; v_gene: TRBV18; len: 13; abundance: -; CDR3aa: CASSPDSPETQYF
j_gene: TRBJ2-1; d_gene: -; v_gene: TRBV19; len: 12; abundance: -; CDR3aa: CASTGPEGEQFF
j_gene: TRBJ1-2; d_gene: -; v_gene: TRBV29-1; len: 13; abundance: -; CDR3aa: CSAEDSLLYGYTF
j_gene: TRBJ2-7; d_gene: -; v_gene: TRBV6-5; len: 14; abundance: -; CDR3aa: CASSPGMNLGEQYF
j_gene: TRBJ2-2; d_gene: -; v_gene: TRBV18; len: 15; abundance: -; CDR3aa: CASSPTGVYSGELFF
j_gene: TRBJ2-2; d_gene: -; v_gene: TRBV12-5; len: 14; abundance: -; CDR3aa: CASGLSLTTGELFF